The 24 T cell receptor beta chains below all came from one sample that was sequenced in a study of somatic mutations in cytotoxic T cells in rheumatoid arthritis. Using immunoSEQ multiplex PCR, the repertoire was profiled, and TCRdb retains in-frame clones only, with some absent. The table shows approximately 15,000 clones, with roughly 80% occurring only once. The source material was CD8+ T cells sorted from blood. These receptors were taken from an adult with rheumatoid arthritis.

This clone was detected once. The CDR3 nucleotides read TGTGCCAGCAGCTACGGACAGGGGGTGTACAATGAGCAGTTCTTC. It yields the protein CASSYGQGVYNEQFF. This chain links TRBV7-6 with TRBJ2-1; 10 bases match TRBD1. Trimming removed 4 bases from V and 4 bases from J; junction bases left unmatched: 4. CDR1 is SGHVS and CDR2 is FNYEAQ in the germline V gene. The length of the CDR3 is 15 residues.

This rearrangement joins TRBV7-9 to TRBJ2-3; TRBD2 aligns across 9 bases. The CDR3 has 18 residues. CDR1 is SEHNR and CDR2 is FQNEAQ in the germline V gene (reference sequence). Trimming removed 1 base from V and 0 bases from J; junction bases left unmatched: 8. CDR3 sequence: CASSLEYKAGGSTDTQYF. The CDR3 bases are TGTGCCAGCAGCTTAGAGTATAAAGCGGGAGGCAGCACAGATACGCAGTATTTT.

This clone was seen more than once but under ten times. V gene TRBV5-6 combines with J gene TRBJ1-1; TRBD1 is a possible D gene (5 bases). The CDR3 has 16 amino acids. CDR1 and CDR2 (germline): SGHDT, YYEEEE. Trimming removed 0 bases from V and 1 base from J, with 13 bases in between. CDR3 region: CASSLALGGSNTEAFF. The DNA of the CDR3 is TGTGCCAGCAGCTTGGCCCTGGGGGGGTCGAACACTGAAGCTTTCTTT.

The chain is built from TRBV11-2 and TRBJ2-7; D gene unclear. The germline V gene encodes CDR1 SGHAT and CDR2 FQNNGV. This CDR3 has 13 amino acids. Trimming shortened V by 5 bases and J by 6 bases, and 14 bases separated the two germline ends. The CDR3 loop is CASSPNGVGEQYF. CDR3 bases: TGTGCCAGCAGCCCAAATGGGGTAGGCGAGCAGTACTTC.

The chain couples TRBV9 to TRBJ1-2; TRBD1 aligns across 8 bases. J was trimmed by 3 bases and V by 3 bases; bases with no gene match: 13. CDR1 and CDR2 from the germline V gene are SGDLS and YYNGEE. This CDR3 comprises 17 residues. This chain's CDR3 is CASSADRVDRYYYGYTF. The CDR3 region has the DNA TGTGCCAGCAGCGCGGACAGGGTGGATAGGTATTACTATGGCTACACCTTC.

The J gene is TRBJ1-2, the V gene TRBV27; TRBD1 matches at 9 bases. Germline-derived CDR1 and CDR2 are MNHEY and SMNVEV (reference sequence). The CDR3 is 15 residues long. The V segment lost 5 bases and the J segment 5 bases; nucleotides outside the gene matches: 9. The CDR3 nucleotides read TGTGCCAGCAGTACGGGACAGGGAAAACTATATGGCTACACCTTC. Its translation is CASSTGQGKLYGYTF.

This clone has a handful of counts. The gene calls are TRBV28 and TRBJ1-2; 12 nucleotides align to TRBD1. In germline, CDR1 is MDHEN, CDR2 SYDVKM. V lost 4 bases to trimming and J lost 3 bases; unmatched junction nucleotides: 3. This CDR3 spans 15 amino acids. The CDR3 DNA is TGTGCCAGCAGTTCCGGGACAGGGGGCGACTATGGCTACACCTTC. Translating it yields CASSSGTGGDYGYTF.

In this sample, this clone turned up a few times. V gene TRBV5-5 combines with J gene TRBJ1-5; D unresolved. The V gene's germline CDR1 is SGHKS and CDR2 YYEKEE (reference sequence). The CDR3 is 16 residues long. V was shortened by 2 bases and J by 1 base, with 13 bases between the two germline ends. In nucleotides, the CDR3 is TGTGCCAGCAGCTTCCACAGCCAGTCGAGCAATCAGCCCCAGCATTTT. Translated: CASSFHSQSSNQPQHF.

The CDR3 loop is CASSHPWGQGKTEAFF. CDR3 DNA sequence: TGTGCCAGCAGCCATCCGTGGGGACAGGGGAAGACTGAAGCTTTCTTT. V is TRBV5-6 and J is TRBJ1-1, with 10 nucleotides matching TRBD1. Unmatched junction bases numbered 11, after V lost 4 bases and J lost 5 bases. Germline V gene data show CDR1 as SGHDT and CDR2 as YYEEEE. The CDR3 length is 16 residues.

The rearrangement joins TRBV7-9 to TRBJ2-1; 11 bases fit TRBD2. The CDR3 spans 16 residues. Germline V lookup: CDR1 SEHNR, CDR2 FQNEAQ (reference sequence). V was clipped by 0 bases and J by 6 bases; unmatched bases: 4. The CDR3 DNA reads as TGTGCCAGCAGCTTAGCTCTTAGCGGGAGGGGCAATGAGCAGTTCTTC. Its translation is CASSLALSGRGNEQFF.

The chain is built from TRBV6-5 and TRBJ1-6, with D uncertain. CDR3 length equals 13 residues. Trimming stripped 2 bases from V and 5 bases from J, with 4 bases between. The germline gives CDR1 MNHEY, CDR2 SVGAGI. CDR3 sequence reads: CASSYRDNSPLHF. CDR3 coding DNA: TGTGCCAGCAGTTACCGGGATAATTCACCCCTCCACTTT.

Judged by abundance, this clone is medium-sized. V usage is TRBV2 and J usage is TRBJ1-2; D uncertain. The V and J ends lost 1 base and 5 bases respectively, with 8 bases between them. The CDR3 totals 13 residues. Germline V gives CDR1 SNHLY, CDR2 FYNNEI. CDR3 sequence: CASSEEIWYGYTF. Written as DNA, the CDR3 is TGTGCCAGCAGTGAAGAGATCTGGTATGGCTACACCTTC.

CDR3 DNA: TGTGCCTGGAGGGGTCCGGGACGGGATAATGAAAAACTGTTTTTT. Its protein is CAWRGPGRDNEKLFF. The chain uses TRBV30 and TRBJ1-4; maybe TRBD1 (5 bases). Germline values: CDR1 GTSNPN, CDR2 SVGIG (reference sequence). The V and J ends lost 3 bases and 4 bases respectively, with 15 bases between them. The length of the CDR3 is 15 residues.

The chain is built from TRBV10-3 and TRBJ2-5, with D perhaps TRBD2 (6 bases). Germline lookup yields CDR1 ENHRY and CDR2 SYGVKD. The V gene lost 4 bases and the J gene lost 3 bases, with 18 bases spanning the gap. CDR3 size: 16 residues. In DNA form, the CDR3 reads TGTGCCATCAGTGTAGCGTGGCGGGGTCAGGAAGAGACCCAGTACTTC. This encodes CAISVAWRGQEETQYF.

This clone has a single count. The chain is built from TRBV4-1 and TRBJ2-1; unclear D gene. The CDR3 runs to 14 residues. Germline V lookup: CDR1 MGHRA, CDR2 YSYEKL. Trimming cost V 4 bases and J 2 bases, with 9 bases left between them. CDR3 DNA: TGCGCCAGCAGCCCCTCCGGAGCCTACAATGAGCAGTTCTTC. It encodes CASSPSGAYNEQFF.

The chain has TRBV5-6 and TRBJ2-7, with a possible D match to TRBD1 (5 bases). The CDR3 loop spans 15 amino acids. V shed 3 bases and J shed 4 bases, with 17 bases lying between them. The germline V gene has CDR1 SGHDT and CDR2 YYEEEE. The CDR3 spells CASSSQGGLTYEQYF. Here the CDR3 DNA reads TGTGCCAGCAGCTCTCAGGGTGGTTTGACGTACGAGCAGTACTTC.

The chain carries TRBV7-2 and TRBJ1-2; possibly TRBD1 for D (6 bases). The CDR3 contains 15 residues. Germline CDR1 and CDR2: SGHTA and FQGNSA. V was pared by 0 bases and J by 5 bases, with 13 bases between. CDR3 nucleotides: TGTGCCAGCAGCTTAGCCGGGGGCAGGAGTTATGGCTACACCTTC. Amino acid sequence: CASSLAGGRSYGYTF.

This clone was recorded a few times. One junction end does not reproduce the germline sequence, and a read error may be involved. The genes are TRBV4-1 and TRBJ1-4; D gene ambiguous. This CDR3 is built from 11 residues. Germline V gene data show CDR1 as MGHRA and CDR2 as YSYEKL. CDR3 DNA: TGCGCCAGCAGCCAAGCCGCCAGGACCGTTTTT. It encodes CASSQAARTVF.

On this clone: Other DNA sequences from this sample encode an identical CDR3 as well. The gene calls are TRBV28 and TRBJ2-7; the match to TRBD2 covers 7 bases. Trimming took 5 bases from V and 4 from J; bases not matched to a gene: 5. The CDR3 has 13 amino acids. The V gene's germline CDR1 is MDHEN and CDR2 SYDVKM. CDR3 residues: CASSRAGEYEQYF. The CDR3 DNA follows: TGTGCCAGCAGTCGCGCGGGAGAGTACGAGCAGTACTTC.

V gene TRBV27 combines with J gene TRBJ1-1; maybe TRBD1 (6 bases). Trimming removed 6 bases at V and 1 base at J, with 12 bases between. Germline V gives CDR1 MNHEY, CDR2 SMNVEV (reference sequence). The CDR3 is made up of 14 amino acids. The CDR3 region is CASRKQGWNTEAFF. CDR3 in DNA: TGTGCCAGCAGGAAACAGGGTTGGAACACTGAAGCTTTCTTT.

The chain couples TRBV13 to TRBJ2-5, with D possibly called TRBD1 or TRBD2 (5 bases each). Germline values: CDR1 PRHDT, CDR2 FYEKMQ (reference sequence). The V and J ends lost 0 bases and 0 bases respectively, with 11 bases between them. The CDR3 covers 16 residues. The CDR3 spells CASSLGPGQDQETQYF. DNA for the CDR3: TGTGCCAGCAGCTTAGGCCCGGGGCAAGACCAAGAGACCCAGTACTTC.

The V call is TRBV27, the J call TRBJ1-1; perhaps TRBD1 as D (6 bases). V was pared by 4 bases and J by 1 base, with 7 bases between. Germline CDR1 reads MNHEY; CDR2 reads SMNVEV (reference sequence). This CDR3 spans 13 amino acids. CDR3 sequence: CASSWGQNTEAFF. In DNA, the CDR3 is TGTGCCAGCAGTTGGGGACAGAACACTGAAGCTTTCTTT.

The chain joins TRBV12-5 to TRBJ2-3; a weak D match, TRBD1 (5 bases). CDR1 LGHNT and CDR2 FRNRAP come from the germline V gene. Trimming took 1 base from V and 2 from J, leaving 7 bases between them. The CDR3 is 14 amino acids. The CDR3 nucleotides read TGTGCTAGTGGTTTGGGACAGAACACAGATACGCAGTATTTT. Its protein is CASGLGQNTDTQYF.

This clone was picked up a small number of times. The V and J genes are TRBV5-5 and TRBJ1-5; TRBD1 aligns across 7 bases. Germline CDR1 and CDR2: SGHKS and YYEKEE (reference sequence). CDR3 size: 12 residues. J gave up 7 bases and V 4 bases, and 2 bases lay outside the gene matches. The CDR3 DNA reads as TGTGCCAGCAGCGCAGGGGGACAGCCCCAGCATTTT. Translating gives CASSAGGQPQHF. Full variable domain (missing parts from reference TRBV5-5 and TRBJ1-5): DAGVTQSPTHLIKTRGQQVTLRCSPISGHKSVSWYQQVLGQGPQFIFQYYEKEERGRGNFPDRFSARQFPNYSSELNVNALLLGDSALYLCASSAGGQPQHFGDGTRLSIL.